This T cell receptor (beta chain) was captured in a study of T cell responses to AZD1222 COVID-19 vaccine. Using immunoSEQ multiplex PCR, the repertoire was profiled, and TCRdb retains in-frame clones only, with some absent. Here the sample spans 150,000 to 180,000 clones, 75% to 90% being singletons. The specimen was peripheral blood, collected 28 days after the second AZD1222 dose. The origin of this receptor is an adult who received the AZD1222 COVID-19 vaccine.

This CDR3 reads CASSFHQNTDTQYF. CDR3 nucleotide sequence: TGTGCCAGCAGCTTCCACCAGAACACAGATACGCAGTATTTT. The V call is TRBV5-4, the J call TRBJ2-3; D unclear. This CDR3 is 14 amino acids long. Germline V gives CDR1 SGHNT, CDR2 YYREEE (reference sequence). V lost 2 bases and J 2 bases, leaving 9 bases between the germline ends.